This record covers a single TCR beta chain. Its antigen target is currently unknown. No qualities accompany the bases; no much larger clone lies one base away. The record originates from a study of CD8 T cells in Susac syndrome (dated by TCRdb to between 2019 and 2020). For the wider study: The study used repertoire sequencing to test whether antigen drove CD8+ T cell activation and differentiation in Susac syndrome. Overall study outcomes, separate from this receptor: The number of individuals in the TCR sequencing and HLA analysis was recognized as being relatively small.

RNA was extracted with the RNeasy kit and roughly 0.5 to 1 ug was reverse transcribed using random hexamers. The immunoSEQ multiplex PCR assay, which covers 54 Vbeta and 13 Jbeta segments, was used to amplify TCR beta CDR3 regions. Bias from PCR amplification was corrected by using a synthetic template baseline for primer optimization and for computational correction. The original methods were these. Reads were annotated to V, D and J genes per IMGT and analyzed with immunoSEQ Analyzer, keeping only productive sequences. Clonality was computed as one minus Shannon entropy normalized by log2 of the number of productive unique sequences. For each patient and control, public and private clones were evaluated within the 100 most prevalent clones. Clones were defined as Susac-specific when absent from the healthy and MS cohorts, from over 950 published viral clones and from other ImmuneACCESS disease sequences. TCRdb passed the public sequencing reads through fastp at Q25 and MiXCR, retaining productive beta sequences. Duplicate CDR3 protein sequences are folded into a single record with the most common DNA and genes. The V and J calls, along with clone size, are taken from TCRdb and not from the paper's own processing. The sample table records about 120,000 distinct CDR3 sequences; nearly 95% of these occur just once. The ten largest clones capture more than 0.13% of the sample.

The germline V gene provides CDR1 SGHTA and CDR2 FQGNSA. The CDR3 runs 14 amino acids, cysteine and phenylalanine included. Only CDR3 DNA remains: 42 bases, in frame from the first base. After removal of 5 bases from V and 1 base from J, the junction retains 5 bases not matched to a gene. Peripheral blood CD8+ and CD4+ T cells from healthy donors, Susac syndrome patients and multiple sclerosis patients were profiled using high-throughput TCR beta sequencing. Healthy donors were age- and sex-matched controls. Bulk CD8+ and CD4+ T cells were purified by magnetic negative isolation, while CD8+ TEMRA cells were enriched using FACS. Blood was collected in EDTA tubes and processed within 24 hours, with PBMCs isolated through density gradient centrifugation. PBMCs intended for TCR sequencing were cryopreserved in liquid nitrogen and thawed later in a water bath at 37 degrees C. Purity of sorted or isolated CD4+, CD8+ and CD8+ TEMRA cells was at least 90%.

Sequences were obtained from CD4+ T cells from PBMCs. The V and J segments used are TRBV7-2 and TRBJ2-7; TRBD1 fits 7 bases in the junction. This TCR was recovered from a human donor in good health. The CDR3 sequence is CASSTTGKSYEQYF. The nucleotide sequence is given as TGTGCCAGCAGCACGACAGGGAAGTCCTACGAGCAGTACTTC.